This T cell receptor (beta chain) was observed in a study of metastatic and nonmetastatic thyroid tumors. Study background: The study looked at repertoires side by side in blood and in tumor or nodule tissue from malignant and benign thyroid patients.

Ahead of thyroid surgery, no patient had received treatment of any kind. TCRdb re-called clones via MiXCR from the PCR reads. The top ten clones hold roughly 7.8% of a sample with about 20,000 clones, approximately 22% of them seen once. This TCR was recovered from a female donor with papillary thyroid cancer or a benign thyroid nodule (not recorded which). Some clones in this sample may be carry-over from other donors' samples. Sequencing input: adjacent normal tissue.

CDR3 in DNA: TGTGCCAGCCAGCTGACAGGGGGGACCTACGAGCAGTACTTC. It specifies CASQLTGGTYEQYF. This chain uses TRBV28 with TRBJ2-7, with 9 bases aligning to TRBD1. This CDR3 spans 14 amino acids. V shed 8 bases, J shed 2 bases, and the junction held 7 bases outside the gene matches. In germline, CDR1 is MDHEN, CDR2 SYDVKM.